The clone carrying this T cell receptor beta chain was observed a few times. The antigen remains undetermined. This entry belongs to a study of OX40 agonist ivuxolimab in advanced cancers. Across the study: A diagnosis of hepatocellular carcinoma, melanoma, renal cell or head and neck cancer was present in dose-escalation patients.

Study-wide results and limits: Partial responders treated at 0.1-3.0 mg/kg exhibited clonal expansion among the lowest measured.

Germline V gives CDR1 MNHNY, CDR2 SVGAGI (reference sequence). The CDR3 has 15 residues. The V gene lost 7 bases and the J gene lost 0 bases, with 12 bases spanning the gap. Clones were sequenced by immunoSEQ multiplex PCR, and TCRdb holds only the in-frame ones, with some missing. The sample lists tens of thousands of clones, about 89% occurring once. The chain joins TRBV6-6 to TRBJ2-2; a possible D gene is TRBD1 (5 bases). This sample comprised CD4+ or CD8+ T cells sorted from blood, obtained in a trial of the OX40 agonist ivuxolimab. This sequence originates from an adult with an advanced solid tumor such as melanoma, head and neck, liver or kidney cancer. CDR3 sequence: CASTADRPNTGELFF. For the CDR3, the DNA is TGTGCCAGCACCGCTGACAGACCGAACACCGGGGAGCTGTTTTTT.